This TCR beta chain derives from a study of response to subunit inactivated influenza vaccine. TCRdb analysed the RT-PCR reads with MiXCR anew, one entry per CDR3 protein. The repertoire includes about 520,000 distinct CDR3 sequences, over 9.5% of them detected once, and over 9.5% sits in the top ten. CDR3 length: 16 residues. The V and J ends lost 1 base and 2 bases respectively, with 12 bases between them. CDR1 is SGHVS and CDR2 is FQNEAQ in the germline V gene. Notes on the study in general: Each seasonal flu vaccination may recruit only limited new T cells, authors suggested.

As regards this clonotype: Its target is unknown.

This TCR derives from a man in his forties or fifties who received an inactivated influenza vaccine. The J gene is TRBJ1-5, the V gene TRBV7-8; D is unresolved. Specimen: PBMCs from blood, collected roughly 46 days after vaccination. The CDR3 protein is CASSLGGFLGNQPQHF. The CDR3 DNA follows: TGTGCCAGCAGCTTAGGTGGTTTCCTTGGCAATCAGCCCCAGCATTTT.